This T cell receptor (beta chain) is drawn from a study of T cell clones after liver transplantation. The CDR3 sequence is 13 residues long. Germline CDR1 is ENHRY and CDR2 is SYGVKD. The V segment lost 11 bases and the J segment 7 bases; nucleotides outside the gene matches: 11. The protocol was immunoSEQ multiplex PCR, while the TCRdb copy is restricted to in-frame clones and leaves out a portion. The sample includes around 78,000 clones, 83% seen only once; the top ten take roughly 2.8%. The V call is TRBV10-3, the J call TRBJ1-2; 9 positions agree with TRBD1. The TCR comes from a human patient who received a liver transplant. The graft donor may have contributed some T cells. The sample here was CD4+ T cells from blood, taken at the 22-month timepoint. As DNA, the CDR3 is TGTGCCTCAAAAGGGGACAGGGTCGTTGGCTACACCTTC. This translates into CASKGDRVVGYTF.